This TCR beta chain came from a study of T-cell reconstitution after alpha-beta-depleted transplantation in children. This clonotype came up a few times. The CDR3 is 14 residues long. The ends lost 5 bases at V and 4 bases at J; junction bases unmatched: 5. The germline V gene encodes CDR1 SGHTA and CDR2 FQGNSA. Preparation of the TCRbeta library involved a method that used unique molecular identifiers. TCRdb re-called the PCR reads with MiXCR, one entry per CDR3 protein. The sample gives around 580,000 distinct CDR3 sequences, about 21% of which show up once; 14% is in the top ten. This specimen was PBMCs, mostly from graft donor cells, taken 360 days after TCRalphabeta/CD19-depleted stem cell transplant. V gene TRBV7-2 combines with J gene TRBJ2-5; TRBD2 matches 9 bases. The clonotype was recovered from a boy in the first two years of life who had a stem cell transplant for acute myeloid leukemia, so the T cells may come from the graft donor. The CDR3 DNA is TGTGCCAGCAGCCATAGCGGGGGAAGAGAGACCCAGTACTTC. It specifies CASSHSGGRETQYF. Together with reference TRBV7-2 and TRBJ2-5, the CDR3 gives the full variable domain: GAGVSQSPSNKVTEKGKDVELRCDPISGHTALYWYRQSLGQGLEFLIYFQGNSAPDKSGLPSDRFSAERTGGSVSTLTIQRTQQEDSAVYLCASSHSGGRETQYFGPGTRLLVL.